This entry features one T cell receptor (beta chain) sequence. Other DNA sequences within the sample encode an identical CDR3. A multiplex PCR was run with 60 Vbeta primers and 13 Jbeta primers. The table came from immunoSEQ multiplex PCR; TCRdb's copy has only in-frame clones and leaves some out. Recorded for this sample: around 110,000 clones. J gave up 0 bases and V 8 bases, and 3 bases lay outside the gene matches. Germline V gene lookup returns CDR1 MNHNS and CDR2 SASEGT. This CDR3 contains 14 residues. The data are from a study of cytomegalovirus exposure and HLA in healthy donors. The rearrangement uses TRBV6-1 and TRBJ2-2, with 7 bases identical to TRBD1. Sequencing was done on a sample of PBMCs. The source of this sequence is a man in his forties or fifties in good health and CMV-seropositive. CDR3 region: CASPGTANTGELFF. For the CDR3, the DNA is TGTGCCAGCCCCGGGACAGCGAACACCGGGGAGCTGTTTTTT.